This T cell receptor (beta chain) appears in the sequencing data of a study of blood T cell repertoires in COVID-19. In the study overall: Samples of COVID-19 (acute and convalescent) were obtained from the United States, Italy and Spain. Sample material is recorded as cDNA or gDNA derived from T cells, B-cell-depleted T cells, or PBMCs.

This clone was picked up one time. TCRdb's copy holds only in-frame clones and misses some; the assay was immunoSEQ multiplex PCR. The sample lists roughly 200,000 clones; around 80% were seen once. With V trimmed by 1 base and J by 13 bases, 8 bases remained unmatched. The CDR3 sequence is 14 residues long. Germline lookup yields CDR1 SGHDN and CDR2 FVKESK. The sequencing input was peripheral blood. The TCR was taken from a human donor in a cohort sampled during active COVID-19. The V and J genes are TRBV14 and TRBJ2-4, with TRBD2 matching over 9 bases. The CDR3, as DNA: TGTGCCAGCAGCCAAGTAGGACTAGCGAGCCTCCAGTACTTC. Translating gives CASSQVGLASLQYF. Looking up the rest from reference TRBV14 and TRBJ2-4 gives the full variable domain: EAGVTQFPSHSVIEKGQTVTLRCDPISGHDNLYWYRRVMGKEIKFLLHFVKESKQDESGMPNNRFLAERTGGTYSTLKVQPAELEDSGVYFCASSQVGLASLQYFGAGTRLSVL.